The rows below give T cell receptor beta chains drawn from one sample of a study of shared clonotypes between healthy human individuals. Repertoires were generated with immunoSEQ multiplex PCR, while TCRdb's copy carries only in-frame clones and drops some. Of 500,000 to 700,000 clones listed, roughly 95% were seen once; the top ten hold approximately 0.11%. Sequencing used naive CD8+ T cells sorted from blood. These receptor sequences come from a woman aged 25 to 39 in good health. Both conserved end residues are part of each CDR3. A D gene is named only where the DNA matches it firmly. For some rows the clone size is stated as once, few or many, or as a class when expanded; others skip it.

d_call	clone_size	v_call	j_call	cdr3_nt	cdr3_aa
.	once	TRBV27	TRBJ2-6	TGTGCCAGCAGTTTAGGGGGGTCTGGGGCCAACGTCCTGACTTTC	CASSLGGSGANVLTF
.	.	TRBV7-6	TRBJ2-6	TGTGCCAGCAGCTTTGGTGGGGCCAACGTCCTGACTTTC	CASSFGGANVLTF
.	.	TRBV19	TRBJ2-2	TGTGCCAGTAGTATAGGGACGAACACCGGGGAGCTGTTTTTT	CASSIGTNTGELFF
TRBD2	.	TRBV28	TRBJ2-1	TGTGCCAGCAGTTTAGCCAGCGGGAGGCCGGATGAGCAGTTCTTC	CASSLASGRPDEQFF
TRBD1	.	TRBV27	TRBJ1-1	TGTGCCAGCGCCTCAGGGGGCTGGAACACTGAAGCTTTCTTT	CASASGGWNTEAFF
.	.	TRBV9	TRBJ2-3	TGTGCCAGCAGCGTAGGGGAACCGGATGATACGCAGTATTTT	CASSVGEPDDTQYF
TRBD2	.	TRBV11-2	TRBJ2-7	TGTGCCAGCAGCTTACTAGCGGTCTGGGGTACCTACGAGCAGTACTTC	CASSLLAVWGTYEQYF
.	.	TRBV27	TRBJ1-4	TGTGCCAGCTCGTTTTCTGGGATAGCAACTAATGAAAAACTGTTTTTT	CASSFSGIATNEKLFF
TRBD1	.	TRBV2	TRBJ1-4	TGTGCCAGCAGTGTCCCAGGGGGAGGCGAAAAACTGTTTTTT	CASSVPGGGEKLFF
.	once	TRBV2	TRBJ1-1	TGTGCCAGCAGATTAGCGGGGGGCACTGAAGCTTTCTTT	CASRLAGGTEAFF
.	.	TRBV7-8	TRBJ2-7	TGTGCCAGCAGCTTTTCGCCCTCCTACGAGCAGTACTTC	CASSFSPSYEQYF
.	.	TRBV7-6	TRBJ2-2	TGTGCCAGCAGCTTATCAGGGAACACCGGGGAGCTGTTTTTT	CASSLSGNTGELFF
.	.	TRBV29-1	TRBJ1-1	TGCAGCGTTGAGGCGGGGGGTGTAGTGAACACTGAAGCTTTCTTT	CSVEAGGVVNTEAFF
.	few	TRBV4-1	TRBJ1-1	TGCGCCAGCAAAGCTTTGGTGGTTGGCACTGAAGCTTTCTTT	CASKALVVGTEAFF
TRBD1	few	TRBV6-5	TRBJ2-7	TGTGCCAGCAGTGACAGGGTCGCCTACGAGCAGTACTTC	CASSDRVAYEQYF
TRBD1	.	TRBV9	TRBJ2-2	TGTGCCAGCAGCGTTAACAGGGGGCGCGACACCGGGGAGCTGTTTTTT	CASSVNRGRDTGELFF
.	.	TRBV4-1	TRBJ1-6	TGCGCCAGCAGCCACCGGTCGCTAAAGGGTCGGAGTTCACCCCTCCACTTT	CASSHRSLKGRSSPLHF
TRBD2	.	TRBV18	TRBJ2-7	TGTGCCAGCTCACCTAGCGGGTTTACCTCCTACGAGCAGTACTTC	CASSPSGFTSYEQYF
.	.	TRBV6-5	TRBJ2-7	TGTGCCAGCAGTTACTCGAAGTCACTTCTCGCCTACGAGCAGTACTTC	CASSYSKSLLAYEQYF
.	.	TRBV27	TRBJ2-7	TGTGCCAGCAGTAACCGGGGCCCCTACGAGCAGTACTTC	CASSNRGPYEQYF
TRBD1	.	TRBV29-1	TRBJ2-3	TGCAGCGTTGAGGGGGACAGGTCGTTGGATACGCAGTATTTT	CSVEGDRSLDTQYF
.	.	TRBV19	TRBJ2-7	TGTGCCAGTAGTCCCACGGAGGGGTGGGAGCAGTACTTC	CASSPTEGWEQYF
.	.	TRBV11-2	TRBJ2-7	TGTGCCAGCAGCTTCTTCGGACCTGACTACGAGCAGTACTTC	CASSFFGPDYEQYF